Below are 8 T cell receptor beta chains sequenced from a single sample in a study of regulatory T cells in long-lasting Graves disease. Stated time point: persistent/refractory GD, antithyroid drugs over 5 years with positive TRAb. RNA from PBMCs was the source of the TCR library. TCR beta libraries were built with iRepertoire HTBI primers and Arm-PCR of CDR3 regions. One entry per CDR3 protein results from TCRdb running MiXCR on the multiplex PCR reads. The sample holds about 340,000 distinct CDR3 sequences, roughly a fifth seen once. Sequencing was performed on peripheral blood mononuclear cells (PBMCs), taken when the disease was refractory, from a patient treated with antithyroid drugs. Receptors originate from a female donor with Graves disease.

The chain has TRBV6-2 or TRBV6-3 and TRBJ1-5; D uncertain. V dropped 6 bases and J dropped 0 bases, with 6 bases sitting between them. The CDR3 loop spans 13 amino acids. Germline CDR1 is MNHEY and CDR2 is SVGEGT. CDR3 DNA: TGTGCCAGCAGACAAGTTAGCAATCAGCCCCAGCATTTT. Translation gives CASRQVSNQPQHF.

Points on this clonotype: A far larger clone is off by one base, so a read error is likely. The chain combines TRBV6-1 with TRBJ1-1; 8 nucleotides match TRBD1. In germline, CDR1 is MNHNS, CDR2 SASEGT. The CDR3 has 14 residues. CDR3 in DNA: TGTGCCAGCAACCGACAGGGGCCGAACACTGAAGCTCTCTTT. Encoded protein: CASNRQGPNTEALF.

Only a few counts were recorded for this clonotype. The gene calls are TRBV4-1 and TRBJ1-1; D possibly corresponds to TRBD1 (5 bases). CDR1 is MGHRA, CDR2 YSYEKL, per germline. V was trimmed by 4 bases and J by 5 bases, leaving 17 bases between them. The length of the CDR3 is 15 residues. The CDR3 DNA sequence: TGCGCCAGCAGCCCCCTAGGGGATGGAGCGACTGAAGCTTTCTTT. It yields the protein CASSPLGDGATEAFF.

This clonotype was detected a few times. The chain joins TRBV30 to TRBJ1-3; D uncertain. CDR1 GTSNPN and CDR2 SVGIG come from the germline V gene (reference sequence). This CDR3 comprises 12 residues. V was clipped by 6 bases and J by 2 bases, with 8 bases between them. CDR3 region: CACRSAGNTIYF. The CDR3, as DNA: TGTGCCTGTCGAAGCGCTGGAAACACCATATATTTT.

Points on this clonotype: At one boundary the junction diverges from the germline segment, which might be a read error. The chain couples TRBV2 to TRBJ1-1; TRBD1 agrees at 7 bases. CDR1 and CDR2 (germline): SNHLY, FYNNEI. The CDR3 totals 14 residues. CDR3 in amino acids: CAGSVDRVATEAFF. CDR3 coding DNA: TGTGCCGGCAGTGTAGACAGGGTTGCCACTGAAGCTTTCTTT.

This clonotype showed up many times. The chain recombines TRBV12-3 or TRBV12-4 with TRBJ2-7; D might be TRBD1 (5 bases). The CDR3 is made up of 13 amino acids. The V end lost 7 bases, the J end lost 0 bases, and 10 bases lay between the germline ends. CDR3 bases: TGTGCCAGCACCCACAGGAGCTCCTACGAGCAGTACTTC. Residues: CASTHRSSYEQYF.

This clonotype appeared a single time. The chain recombines TRBV4-1 with TRBJ1-2; possible D gene TRBD1, 5 bases. The germline V gene has CDR1 MGHRA and CDR2 YSYEKL. The CDR3 loop spans 14 amino acids. Trimming cost V 1 base and J 4 bases, with 10 bases left between them. CDR3: CASSQVGGFYGYTF. CDR3 nucleotides: TGCGCCAGCAGCCAAGTCGGGGGGTTCTATGGCTACACCTTC.

This clonotype was seen ten or more times. CDR3 amino acids: CASSEGGQGDYSGYGYTF. DNA for the CDR3: TGTGCCAGCAGTGAAGGGGGACAGGGAGACTATTCGGGCTATGGCTACACCTTC. This sequence joins TRBV6-1 and TRBJ1-2; 9 bases agree with TRBD1. The CDR3 sequence is 18 residues long. The germline V gene encodes CDR1 MNHNS and CDR2 SASEGT. V shed 1 base and J 4 bases; nucleotides not matched to a gene: 13.